One T cell receptor (beta chain) is described in this entry. The data stem from a study of T cell changes during pregnancy in multiple sclerosis. Libraries were prepared by immunoSEQ multiplex PCR; TCRdb keeps only in-frame clonotypes and omits some of them. The sample yields 88,000 or so clones, around 90% seen once. Sequences were derived from peripheral blood, sampled before pregnancy. The sequence derives from a female donor with multiple sclerosis, enrolled in a pregnancy study.

This CDR3 is CASSQGRGSSYEQYF. In nucleotides, the CDR3 is TGTGCCAGCAGCCAAGGTCGGGGGAGCTCCTACGAGCAGTACTTC. V usage is TRBV4-2 and J usage is TRBJ2-7; TRBD2 is a possible D gene (6 bases). Germline-derived CDR1 and CDR2 are LGHNA and YNFKEQ. There are 15 residues in the CDR3. V lost 1 base, J lost 0 bases, and 10 bases lay in between.